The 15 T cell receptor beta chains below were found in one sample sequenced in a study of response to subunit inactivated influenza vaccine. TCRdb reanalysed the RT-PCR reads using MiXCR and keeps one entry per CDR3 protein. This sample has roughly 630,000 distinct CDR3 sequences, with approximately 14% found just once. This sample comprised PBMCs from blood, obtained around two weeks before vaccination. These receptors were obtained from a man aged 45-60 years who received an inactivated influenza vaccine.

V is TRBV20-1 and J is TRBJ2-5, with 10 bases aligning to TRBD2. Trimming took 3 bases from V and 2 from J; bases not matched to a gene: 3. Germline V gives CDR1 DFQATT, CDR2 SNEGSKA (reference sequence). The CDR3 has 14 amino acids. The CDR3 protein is CSARATSGQETQYF. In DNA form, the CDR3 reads TGCAGTGCTAGGGCGACTAGCGGGCAAGAGACCCAGTACTTC.

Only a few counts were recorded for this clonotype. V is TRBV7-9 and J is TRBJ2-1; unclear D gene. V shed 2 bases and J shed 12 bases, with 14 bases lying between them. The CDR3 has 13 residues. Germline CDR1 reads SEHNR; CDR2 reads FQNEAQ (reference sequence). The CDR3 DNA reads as TGTGCCAGCAGCTTACCCCAATCCTTAGTGCAGTTCTTC. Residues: CASSLPQSLVQFF.

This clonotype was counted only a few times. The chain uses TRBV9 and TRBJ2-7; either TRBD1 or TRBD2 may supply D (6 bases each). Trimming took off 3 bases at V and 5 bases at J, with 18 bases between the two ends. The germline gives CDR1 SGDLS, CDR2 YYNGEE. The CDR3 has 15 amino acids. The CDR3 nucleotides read TGTGCCAGCAGCGCTGCCTCGGGGGCGGCTGACGAGCAGTACTTC. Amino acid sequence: CASSAASGAADEQYF.

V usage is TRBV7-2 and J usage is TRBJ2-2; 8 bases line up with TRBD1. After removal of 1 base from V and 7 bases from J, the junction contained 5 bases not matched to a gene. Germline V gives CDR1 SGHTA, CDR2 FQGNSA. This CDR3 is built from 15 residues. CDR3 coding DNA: TGTGCCAGCAGCTTAGGCTGGACAGGGAGCGGGGAGCTGTTTTTT. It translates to CASSLGWTGSGELFF.

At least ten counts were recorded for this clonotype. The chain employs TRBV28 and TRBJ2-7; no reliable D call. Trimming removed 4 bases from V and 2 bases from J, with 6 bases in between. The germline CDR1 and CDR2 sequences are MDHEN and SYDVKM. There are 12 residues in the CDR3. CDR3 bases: TGTGCCAGCAGTTCCTTCACCTACGAGCAGTACTTC. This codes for CASSSFTYEQYF.

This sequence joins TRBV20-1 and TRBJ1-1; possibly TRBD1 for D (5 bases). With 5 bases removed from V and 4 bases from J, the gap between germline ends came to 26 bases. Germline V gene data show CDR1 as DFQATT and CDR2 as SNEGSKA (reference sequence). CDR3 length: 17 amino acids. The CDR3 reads CSAPNLRDGQWGTEAFF. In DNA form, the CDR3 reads TGCAGTGCTCCAAACCTTCGGGACGGCCAATGGGGCACTGAAGCTTTCTTT.

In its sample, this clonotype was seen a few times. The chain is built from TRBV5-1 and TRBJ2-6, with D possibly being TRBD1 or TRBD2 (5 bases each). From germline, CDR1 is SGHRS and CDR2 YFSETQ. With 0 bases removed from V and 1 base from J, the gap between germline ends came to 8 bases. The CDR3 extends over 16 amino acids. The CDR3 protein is CASSLAWGSGANVLTF. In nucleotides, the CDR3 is TGCGCCAGCAGCTTGGCGTGGGGGTCTGGGGCCAACGTCCTGACTTTC. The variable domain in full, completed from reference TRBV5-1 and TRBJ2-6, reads KAGVTQTPRYLIKTRGQQVTLSCSPISGHRSVSWYQQTPGQGLQFLFEYFSETQRNKGNFPGRFSGRQFSNSRSEMNVSTLELGDSALYLCASSLAWGSGANVLTFGAGSRLTVL.

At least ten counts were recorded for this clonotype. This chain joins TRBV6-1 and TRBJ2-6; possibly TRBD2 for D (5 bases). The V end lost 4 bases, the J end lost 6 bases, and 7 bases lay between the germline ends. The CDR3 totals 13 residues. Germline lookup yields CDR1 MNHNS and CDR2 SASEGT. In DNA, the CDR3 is TGTGCCAGCAGTGCCGGGATGGCCAACGTCCTGACTTTC. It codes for CASSAGMANVLTF.

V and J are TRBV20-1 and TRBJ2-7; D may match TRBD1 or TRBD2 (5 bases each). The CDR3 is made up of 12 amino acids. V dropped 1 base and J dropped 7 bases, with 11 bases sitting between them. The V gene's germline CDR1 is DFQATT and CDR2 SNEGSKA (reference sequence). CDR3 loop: CSARVGTREQYF. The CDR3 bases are TGCAGTGCTAGAGTTGGGACCCGGGAGCAGTACTTC.

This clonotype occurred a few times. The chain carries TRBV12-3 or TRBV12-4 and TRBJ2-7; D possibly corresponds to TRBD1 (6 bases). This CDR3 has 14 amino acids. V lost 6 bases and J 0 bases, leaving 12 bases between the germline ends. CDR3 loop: CASSETGHSYEQYF. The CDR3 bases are TGTGCCAGCAGCGAGACAGGACACTCCTACGAGCAGTACTTC.

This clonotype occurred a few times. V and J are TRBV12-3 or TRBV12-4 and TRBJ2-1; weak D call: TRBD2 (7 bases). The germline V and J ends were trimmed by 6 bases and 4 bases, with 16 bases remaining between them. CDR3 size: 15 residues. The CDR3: CASSPNRGAYNEQFF. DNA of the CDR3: TGTGCCAGCAGCCCTAATCGGGGGGCATACAATGAGCAGTTCTTC.

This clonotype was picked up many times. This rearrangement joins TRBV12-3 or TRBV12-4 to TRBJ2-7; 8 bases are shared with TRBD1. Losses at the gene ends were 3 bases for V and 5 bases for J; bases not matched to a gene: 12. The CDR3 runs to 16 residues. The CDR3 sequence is CASSFRLGTGTDEQYF. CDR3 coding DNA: TGTGCCAGCAGTTTCCGCCTCGGGACAGGCACCGACGAGCAGTACTTC.

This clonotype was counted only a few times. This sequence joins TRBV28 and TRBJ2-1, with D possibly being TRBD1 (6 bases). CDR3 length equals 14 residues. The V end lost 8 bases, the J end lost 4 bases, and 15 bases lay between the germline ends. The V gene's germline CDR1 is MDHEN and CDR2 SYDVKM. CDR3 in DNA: TGTGCCAGCTCGGGACAAACCTTTTACAATGAGCAGTTCTTC. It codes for CASSGQTFYNEQFF.

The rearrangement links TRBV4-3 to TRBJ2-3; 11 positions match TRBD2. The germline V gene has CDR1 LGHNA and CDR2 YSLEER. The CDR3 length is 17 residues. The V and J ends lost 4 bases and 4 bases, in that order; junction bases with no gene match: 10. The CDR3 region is CASSLGHLAGGSDTQYF. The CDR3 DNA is TGCGCCAGCAGCCTTGGGCATTTAGCGGGAGGGTCAGATACGCAGTATTTT.

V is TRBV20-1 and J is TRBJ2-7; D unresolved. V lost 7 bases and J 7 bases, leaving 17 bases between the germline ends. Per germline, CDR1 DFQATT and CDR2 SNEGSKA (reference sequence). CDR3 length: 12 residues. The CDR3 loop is CSGSEGWAEQYF. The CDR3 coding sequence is TGCAGTGGGAGTGAAGGTTGGGCAGAGCAGTACTTC.